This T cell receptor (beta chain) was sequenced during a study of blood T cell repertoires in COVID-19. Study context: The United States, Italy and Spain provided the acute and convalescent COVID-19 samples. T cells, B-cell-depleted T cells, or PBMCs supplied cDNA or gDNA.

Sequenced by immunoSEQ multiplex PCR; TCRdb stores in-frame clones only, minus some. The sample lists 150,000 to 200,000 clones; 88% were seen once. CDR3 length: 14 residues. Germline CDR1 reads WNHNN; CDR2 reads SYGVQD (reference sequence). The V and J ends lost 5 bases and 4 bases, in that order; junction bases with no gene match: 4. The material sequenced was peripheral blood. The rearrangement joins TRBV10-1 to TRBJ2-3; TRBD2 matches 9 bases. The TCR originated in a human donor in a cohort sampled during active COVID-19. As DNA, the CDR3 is TGCGCCAGCAGTATCGCGGGAGGGTCAGATACGCAGTATTTT. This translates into CASSIAGGSDTQYF.